These T cell receptor beta chains were read from a single sample in a study of T cells in Graves' hyperthyroidism and ophthalmopathy. In TCRdb, the multiplex PCR reads were re-called with MiXCR into one record per CDR3 protein. The repertoire holds fewer than 450,000 distinct CDR3 sequences, with about a sixth as singletons. Material for sequencing was blood. The receptors come from a woman aged 25-40 years with Graves' hyperthyroidism that later progressed to Graves' ophthalmopathy. CDR3s leave out the opening cysteine and the closing phenylalanine or tryptophan.

V	CDR3
TRBV5-1	ASSLANEKLF
TRBV20-1	SARDLTSGSSDTDTQY
TRBV6-1	ASSVTGTNYEQY
TRBV7-8	ASYPRDRGLREGPGGELF
TRBV6-5	ASSYSNDAVSFTGELF
TRBV5-1	ASSLKGGASGSYNEQF
TRBV6-1	ASSTGQGNSGANVLT
TRBV10-3	AVSEPSGGRGRGERDEQF
TRBV6-2/TRBV6-3	ASRATGFVYNEQF
TRBV3-1	ASSLSGTTSYEQY
TRBV7-9	ASSSDRSYGYT
TRBV11-2	ASTHRGTNEKLF
TRBV7-2	ASSSSPGLAGGLVAKNIQY
TRBV7-9	ASSESGTSGNNEQF
TRBV19	ASSTGTTLGEQF
TRBV7-9	ASSDQERSIEAQH
TRBV4-2	ASSQAGFSYEQY
TRBV7-2	ASSAKGDRVNSPLH
TRBV6-1	ASTGTRGSYEQY
TRBV28	ASSLYRENTGELF
TRBV20-1	SARDTRTSGRFKQY
TRBV7-9	ASSLGWGLTPLH
TRBV19	ASSDYGQIYEQY
TRBV12-3/TRBV12-4	TSGLAGDLTGELS